This section outlines one T cell receptor beta chain sequence together with its context. No antigen is known for it. This sample stems from a study of shared clonotypes between healthy human individuals. Study as a whole: A couple of women and a few men aged 18 to 49 made up the donors.

Several immunoSEQ 96-well plates shared each subset's DNA, each plate a replicate. Some clones are missing from TCRdb's copy, which holds only in-frame ones; the method was immunoSEQ multiplex PCR. The sample carries more than 1,200,000 clones, less than 99% recorded once. The CDR3 is made up of 17 amino acids. V gave up 1 base and J gave up 0 bases; unmatched junction bases: 8. Germline CDR1 reads SEHNR; CDR2 reads FQNEAQ (reference sequence). Study observations and caveats: Among non-shared clonotypes, generation probabilities were lower than among those shared by all four donors.

The receptor was isolated from a man aged 25 to 40 in good health. The chain has TRBV7-9 and TRBJ2-7; TRBD2 agrees at 8 bases. Specimen: naive CD4+ T cells sorted from blood. Described subset: CD45RA+ positively selected. For the CDR3, the DNA is TGTGCCAGCAGCTTAGGAGGCCATAGCGGGACCTCCTACGAGCAGTACTTC. Translated, it gives CASSLGGHSGTSYEQYF.